This T cell receptor (beta chain) originates from a study of beta chain features in type 1 diabetes. Study results and caveats: The study left unresolved whether HLA type influences TCRB rearrangement. Shortening of TCRB CDR3s, moderate but significant, appeared in all four CD4+ subsets of Type 1 diabetes patients. For type 1 diabetes patients, VDJ junctions showed fewer insertions and more deletions. Healthy donors had naive, central memory and Treg TCRB repertoires that appeared less similar than those seen among patients.

This clone was observed a few times. Antigen specificity is unknown. Sequencing targeted expressed TCRB transcripts, as all isolated RNA had been reverse transcribed. The assay was immunoSEQ multiplex PCR, and TCRdb's table has in-frame clones only and misses some. This table has about 260,000 clones, around 20% appearing once. V lost 0 bases to trimming and J lost 8 bases, with 10 bases between them. Germline CDR1 reads LNHNV; CDR2 reads YYDKDF (reference sequence). The CDR3 sequence is 13 residues long. This chain links TRBV15 with TRBJ1-2; tentative D call: TRBD1 (5 bases). Material: naive CD4+ T cells from blood. The receptor's source is a woman between 40 and 50 years old with type 1 diabetes. For the CDR3, the DNA is TGTGCCACCAGCAGAGATTTGGGGGGAGGCTACACCTTC. Protein product: CATSRDLGGGYTF.